This TCR beta chain was found in a study of chemoradiotherapy in HPV16-positive cancers. A few counts support this clone. Profiling relied on immunoSEQ multiplex PCR, and the TCRdb table lists in-frame clones only, not all of them. Among more than 8,000 clones listed, approximately 78% were seen once. CDR1 GTSNPN and CDR2 SVGIG come from the germline V gene (reference sequence). The ends were cut back, 0 bases at V and 0 bases at J, with 9 bases in the middle. This CDR3 has 15 amino acids. The V call is TRBV30, the J call TRBJ1-3; D unresolved. The origin of this receptor is a human donor with HPV-associated anogenital cancer. The biological material was taken from a patient who underwent chemoradiotherapy. CDR3 in DNA: TGTGCCTGGAGTGTTGGAGGGCACTCTGGAAACACCATATATTTT. This gives the protein CAWSVGGHSGNTIYF.